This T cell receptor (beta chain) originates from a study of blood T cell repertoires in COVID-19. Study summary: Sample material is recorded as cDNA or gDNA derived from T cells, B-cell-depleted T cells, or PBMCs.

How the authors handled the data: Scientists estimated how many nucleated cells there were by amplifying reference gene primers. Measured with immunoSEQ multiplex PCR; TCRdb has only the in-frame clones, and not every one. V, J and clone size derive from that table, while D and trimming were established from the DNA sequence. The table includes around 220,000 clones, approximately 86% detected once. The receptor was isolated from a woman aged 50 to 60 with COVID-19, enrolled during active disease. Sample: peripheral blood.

The CDR3 nucleotides are TGCAGCGTTTCGACAGGGGAAGGGCAGCCCCAGCATTTT. Translation: CSVSTGEGQPQHF. This chain uses TRBV29-1 with TRBJ1-5; 8 bases align to TRBD1. The V segment lost 5 bases and the J segment 7 bases; nucleotides outside the gene matches: 7. Germline assignment: CDR1 SQVTM and CDR2 ANQGSEA. CDR3 length: 13 amino acids.